This TCR beta chain was retrieved from a study of CDR3 diversity in severe acne. MiXCR, run by TCRdb on the PCR reads, gives a single entry per CDR3 protein. The sample shows about 93,000 distinct CDR3 sequences, roughly half of them seen only once. CDR3 length: 12 amino acids. V was shortened by 7 bases and J by 12 bases, with 21 bases between the two germline ends. Germline assignment: CDR1 SQVTM and CDR2 ANQGSEA. This sequence originates from a male donor in good health, serving as a control. The chain uses TRBV29-1 and TRBJ1-2, with D possibly matching TRBD1 (5 bases). Material for sequencing was blood. CDR3 sequence: CSASGQGAVDTF. In DNA, the CDR3 is TGCAGCGCTTCGGGGCAGGGAGCCGTAGACACCTTC.